This T cell receptor (beta chain) was identified during a study of control samples from healthy donors and cancer patients (dated by TCRdb to about 2020). Library preparation was by the immunoSEQ multiplex PCR assay. Sourced from immuneACCESS, this table was stored by TCRdb with only in-frame sequences that have V and J called. A share of the clones is absent; for the studies checked, an unresolved V gene accounts for under half, and the remainder has no known explanation. The sample table contains nearly 200,000 clones; only one count was recorded for around 93% of them. The top ten clones comprise 1.5% to 2% of the sample. From the cysteine through the phenylalanine, the CDR3 covers 16 amino acids. The only DNA kept is the CDR3, 48 bases in frame from the first base. The V end loses 6 bases and the J end loses 5 bases, and a stretch of 23 bases separates them. The germline V gene encodes CDR1 LNHDA and CDR2 SQIVND (reference sequence).

As to this clone: Its antigen remains unidentified. No much larger clonotype is one base removed from it; base qualities were not supplied.

This TCR came from a man aged 25-40 years in good health. Sequenced sample: blood. The chain uses TRBV19 and TRBJ2-7; TRBD1 is a weak D gene call, 6 bases matching. The nucleotides are TGTGCCAGTAGACCCATTACGGGACAAGGTAAAAACGAGCAGTACTTC. It translates to CASRPITGQGKNEQYF.